The sequence of this T cell receptor (beta chain) was determined in a study of low-dose radiotherapy and immunotherapy resistance in tumors (dated by TCRdb to between 2021 and 2022). In the study overall: In Cohort 1, 0.5 Gy per fraction was delivered every 2 weeks, and a total PTV dose of 6.5 Gy was prescribed. Cohort 2 received 1 Gy per fraction every two weeks, with a total of 13 Gy over 26 weeks. Patients were given nivolumab as a 240 mg flat dose every two weeks and ipilimumab at 1 mg/kg every six weeks, with both drugs delivered intravenously. Cyclophosphamide 200 mg/m2 was given intravenously every two weeks, one day before each radiation and immunotherapy administration. Patients took aspirin 300 mg orally once daily for four cycles, starting on cycle 1 day 1. First-strand cDNA was synthesized using Superscript III and a set of TRAV- and TRBV-specific primers, so that both TCRalpha and TCRbeta chains were covered. Randomization of trial participants into treatment groups was not performed. The translational analysis covered eight patients: three from the first dose cohort and the first five from the second dose cohort.

This clonotype was counted many times. There is no known antigen for this receptor. Base qualities are missing; no much larger clone stands one base away. Per the germline V gene (reference sequence), MNHNY is the CDR1 and SVGAGI is the CDR2. Deletion took 4 bases off V and 4 bases off J, with a span of 13 bases between the germline ends. The CDR3 covers 15 residues, taking in both the cysteine and the phenylalanine. The sequence is cut down to CDR3 DNA, 45 bases in frame from base 1. What this sample's time point label stands for: after trial treatment. The treatment or condition label on this specimen signifies: LDRT plus nivolumab, ipilimumab, low-dose cyclophosphamide and aspirin (RACIN trial). Donors were enrolled in RACIN, a single-arm phase I dose-escalation trial in which nivolumab, ipilimumab, aspirin, low-dose cyclophosphamide and low-dose radiotherapy were combined. Patients were eligible if they had advanced solid tumors that were TIL-negative.

Sequencing used an Illumina HiSeq 2500. An approximately 20-cycle PCR with Phusion amplified the TCRs, pairing a constant-region primer with the adapter that was attached to the V primers. The isolated mRNA was amplified using the MessageAmp II aRNA Amplification Kit, with in vitro transcription performed for 15 to 20 hours at 37 degrees C. The Dynabeads mRNA DIRECT Purification Kit was used to isolate mRNA for TCR sequencing. A second approximately 23-cycle Phusion PCR added indexed Illumina adapters, and products were purified with AMPure XP beads. The paper's data handling went like this. Custom Perl scripts were used to pool TCR sequences that encoded the same protein, to remove out-of-frame sequences, and to calculate the abundance of each clonotype. The analysis excluded TCR sequences that were supported by just one read. Shannon entropy, Gini index, clonality, richness, and the frequency of TCRs shared between repertoires were included as repertoire metrics. TCRdb handled the public reads itself, with Q25 trimming in fastp and clone calling in MiXCR, and kept productive beta chains. Entries that share a CDR3 protein sequence are merged under the most common genes and DNA. TCRdb's processing, not the authors', yielded these V and J calls. Across this sample there are approximately 52,000 distinct CDR3 sequences, with approximately 35% seen only once. Jointly, the top ten make up roughly 8.2% of the sample.

The sequence joins TRBV6-6 to TRBJ2-2; 6 matching bases give a weak D call of TRBD2. The sample in question was PBMCs, obtained after low-dose radiotherapy plus immunotherapy. This clonotype was obtained from a male donor with rectosigmoid adenocarcinoma. The DNA sequence is as follows: TGTGCCAGCAGTTCCTCTAGCGTGGGCACCGGGGAGCTGTTTTTT. This encodes CASSSSSVGTGELFF.